These 27 T cell receptor beta chains share one sample of origin, sequenced in a study of T cell responses to AZD1222 COVID-19 vaccine (dated by TCRdb to about 2021). The time point label of this sample denotes: about 28 days (+/-7) after the second vaccine dose. Receptor amplification or capture employed the immunoSEQ multiplex PCR assay. TCRdb's version of the immuneACCESS table is confined to in-frame rearrangements and falls short of the full clone set. An unresolved V gene accounts for under half of the shortfall where checked; the remainder is of unknown origin. This sample comprises around 200,000 clones, 90% to 95% of them detected only once. Together, the top ten hold roughly 1.7% of the sample. The input for sequencing was peripheral blood, taken 28 days after the second AZD1222 dose. The origin of the receptors is an adult who received the AZD1222 COVID-19 vaccine.

This chain joins TRBV24-1 and TRBJ2-2, with 8 bases identical to TRBD1. Germline CDR1 and CDR2: KGHDR and SFDVKD. CDR3 length: 13 amino acids. Losses at the gene ends were 9 bases for V and 1 base for J; bases not matched to a gene: 0. This CDR3 reads CATGQGNTGELFF. Here the CDR3 DNA reads TGTGCCACCGGACAGGGGAACACCGGGGAGCTGTTTTTT.

Only one count was recorded for this clone. The chain carries TRBV2 and TRBJ1-1; D not resolved. The V end was cut by 5 bases, the J end by 10 bases, with 17 bases between. Germline V gene sequence: CDR1 SNHLY, CDR2 FYNNEI. The CDR3 is 13 amino acids. The CDR3 nucleotides are TGTGCCAGCAGTAAGAGCGAGGGTGGCAGAGCTTTCTTT. This gives the protein CASSKSEGGRAFF.

The chain combines TRBV5-1 with TRBJ1-1; TRBD1 matches 7 bases. This CDR3 spans 15 amino acids. V shed 0 bases, J shed 2 bases, and the junction held 4 bases outside the gene matches. The germline V gene has CDR1 SGHRS and CDR2 YFSETQ. This CDR3 is CASSLGQGLNTEAFF. The CDR3 DNA sequence: TGCGCCAGCAGCTTGGGACAGGGCTTAAACACTGAAGCTTTCTTT.

The chain joins TRBV5-1 to TRBJ2-1; D not resolved. The germline gives CDR1 SGHRS, CDR2 YFSETQ. The CDR3 is made up of 16 amino acids. Trimming left V 0 bases short and J 0 bases short, with 10 bases between. The CDR3 here is CASSLDTPSSYNEQFF. The CDR3 DNA sequence: TGCGCCAGCAGCTTGGATACGCCGAGCTCCTACAATGAGCAGTTCTTC.

Here the CDR3 reads CASSFLPQASNEQYF. Here the CDR3 DNA reads TGTGCCAGCAGCTTCTTACCGCAGGCTTCCAACGAGCAGTACTTC. The gene calls are TRBV5-4 and TRBJ2-7; D is unclear. The CDR3 consists of 15 residues. Trimming pared 2 bases from V and 5 bases from J, leaving 17 bases between. Germline-derived CDR1 and CDR2 are SGHNT and YYREEE (reference sequence).

The V call is TRBV6-5, the J call TRBJ2-2, with unresolved D. The germline gives CDR1 MNHEY, CDR2 SVGAGI. The V and J ends lost 8 bases and 1 base respectively, with 11 bases between them. The CDR3 covers 14 residues. This CDR3 reads CASPPALNTGELFF. CDR3 nucleotide sequence: TGTGCCAGCCCCCCCGCCTTGAACACCGGGGAGCTGTTTTTT.

The chain is built from TRBV19 and TRBJ1-5; 7 nucleotides agree with TRBD1. The V gene's germline CDR1 is LNHDA and CDR2 SQIVND (reference sequence). The trim removed 10 bases at V and 6 bases at J, leaving 12 bases unmatched. The CDR3 runs 14 residues. DNA for the CDR3: TGTGCCACTCAAACAGGGGAGGTCAGTCAGCCCCAGCATTTT. Protein sequence: CATQTGEVSQPQHF.

The chain carries TRBV19 and TRBJ1-1; D remains unclear. Deletions cut 0 bases from V and 8 bases from J, with 7 bases between. The CDR3 runs 12 residues. Germline V gives CDR1 LNHDA, CDR2 SQIVND (reference sequence). CDR3 sequence: CASSIEAGEAFF. CDR3 coding DNA: TGTGCCAGTAGTATAGAGGCAGGCGAAGCTTTCTTT.

The chain has TRBV5-1 and TRBJ1-4; D might be TRBD1 (6 bases). The V gene lost 4 bases and the J gene lost 7 bases, with 17 bases spanning the gap. CDR1 is SGHRS, CDR2 YFSETQ, per germline. CDR3 size: 15 residues. The CDR3 sequence: CASSLTGGSGEKLFF. The CDR3, as DNA: TGCGCCAGCAGCCTGACGGGGGGCTCGGGTGAAAAACTGTTTTTT.

This chain uses TRBV6-2 or TRBV6-3 with TRBJ1-1; unclear D gene. The CDR3 consists of 14 residues. Trimming took off 6 bases at V and 1 base at J, with 12 bases between the two ends. Germline-derived CDR1 and CDR2 are MNHEY and SVGEGT. The CDR3 protein is CASSHPRGNTEAFF. The CDR3 DNA is TGTGCCAGCAGCCACCCCCGGGGGAACACTGAAGCTTTCTTT.

The rearrangement links TRBV9 to TRBJ1-1, with D unresolved. The V end was cut by 3 bases, the J end by 1 base, with 7 bases between. This CDR3 is 13 amino acids long. CDR1 and CDR2 from the germline V gene are SGDLS and YYNGEE. The CDR3 reads CASSGTANTEAFF. Here the CDR3 DNA reads TGTGCCAGCAGCGGTACTGCGAACACTGAAGCTTTCTTT.

V gene TRBV11-3 combines with J gene TRBJ1-2, with D unclear. Germline V gene sequence: CDR1 SGHNT, CDR2 YENEEA. Trimming removed 4 bases at V and 0 bases at J, with 6 bases between. This CDR3 spans 13 amino acids. CDR3 loop: CASSSGANYGYTF. Written as DNA, the CDR3 is TGTGCCAGCAGCTCGGGAGCTAACTATGGCTACACCTTC.

The chain couples TRBV14 to TRBJ2-5; possible D gene TRBD2, 6 bases. V dropped 0 bases and J dropped 7 bases, with 21 bases sitting between them. Germline CDR1 reads SGHDN; CDR2 reads FVKESK. CDR3 length: 17 residues. The chain's CDR3 is CASSQETVAVARGTQYF. The CDR3 nucleotides read TGTGCCAGCAGCCAAGAAACCGTAGCGGTTGCGCGGGGGACCCAGTACTTC.

The gene calls are TRBV19 and TRBJ2-3; 7 bases map to TRBD1. Germline loops: CDR1 LNHDA, CDR2 SQIVND (reference sequence). V was clipped by 4 bases and J by 4 bases; unmatched bases: 11. CDR3 length: 16 residues. The CDR3 reads CASSKRDRLPADTQYF. The CDR3, as DNA: TGTGCCAGTAGTAAGAGGGACAGACTCCCGGCAGATACGCAGTATTTT.

This clone has just one count. This chain joins TRBV28 and TRBJ2-2; no definite D call. The CDR3 is 16 residues long. Germline CDR1 and CDR2: MDHEN and SYDVKM. Between the trimmed V and J ends, which lost 2 bases and 2 bases, there was a span of 12 bases. The CDR3 bases are TGTGCCAGCAGTTTAGCGCTGGGAATAAACACCGGGGAGCTGTTTTTT. The encoded protein is CASSLALGINTGELFF. Variable domain in full (rest from reference TRBV28 and TRBJ2-2): DVKVTQSSRYLVKRTGEKVFLECVQDMDHENMFWYRQDPGLGLRLIYFSYDVKMKEKGDIPEGYSVSREKKERFSLILESASTNQTSMYLCASSLALGINTGELFFGEGSRLTVL.

This chain connects TRBV18 to TRBJ2-3, with unresolved D. Trimming cost V 0 bases and J 4 bases, with 5 bases left between them. Germline V gene lookup returns CDR1 KGHSH and CDR2 LQKENI. This CDR3 region has 13 residues. CDR3 loop: CASSPPPPDTQYF. DNA of the CDR3: TGTGCCAGCTCACCACCGCCGCCAGATACGCAGTATTTT.

The chain carries TRBV5-6 and TRBJ1-4, with no clear D. Germline CDR1 reads SGHDT; CDR2 reads YYEEEE. V lost 4 bases and J 7 bases, leaving 11 bases between the germline ends. The CDR3 is 13 residues long. CDR3 in DNA: TGTGCCAGCAGCCGATTATTAGGTGAAAAACTGTTTTTT. It translates to CASSRLLGEKLFF.

This clone came up once. The J gene is TRBJ1-1, the V gene TRBV7-8; 7 bases are a match to TRBD1. CDR1 is SGHVS and CDR2 is FQNEAQ in the germline V gene. The V gene end was trimmed by 4 bases and the J gene end by 5 bases; junction bases not matched to a gene: 10. The CDR3 extends over 15 amino acids. The CDR3 coding sequence is TGTGCCAGCAGCTCCGGAGGGGGCGGGGGGACTGAAGCTTTCTTT. It encodes CASSSGGGGGTEAFF.

Here the CDR3 DNA reads TGTGCCAGCAGTTCCCCCTACGAGCAGTACTTC. Its protein is CASSSPYEQYF. The rearrangement joins TRBV12-3 or TRBV12-4 to TRBJ2-7; D is unclear. The CDR3 spans 11 residues. V shed 4 bases and J shed 2 bases, with 3 bases lying between them.

This chain connects TRBV30 to TRBJ1-4, with 9 bases identical to TRBD1. The germline gives CDR1 GTSNPN, CDR2 SVGIG (reference sequence). Trimming removed 0 bases from V and 6 bases from J; junction bases left unmatched: 5. The CDR3 sequence is 15 residues long. CDR3 in amino acids: CAWSVPRTGDEKLFF. CDR3 coding DNA: TGTGCCTGGAGTGTACCAAGGACAGGGGATGAAAAACTGTTTTTT.

This chain uses TRBV27 with TRBJ2-2; D is perhaps TRBD2 (5 bases). CDR1 and CDR2 from the germline V gene are MNHEY and SMNVEV (reference sequence). This CDR3 contains 12 residues. The V gene lost 8 bases and the J gene lost 4 bases, with 8 bases spanning the gap. CDR3 DNA sequence: TGTGCCAGCCGGGATCGCACCGGGGAGCTGTTTTTT. Amino acids: CASRDRTGELFF.

The V and J genes are TRBV5-1 and TRBJ1-2, with D possibly being TRBD1 (5 bases). V lost 0 bases and J 1 base, leaving 10 bases between the germline ends. Germline lookup yields CDR1 SGHRS and CDR2 YFSETQ. The CDR3 runs to 15 residues. This CDR3 is CASSLGDGGNYGYTF. The DNA of the CDR3 is TGCGCCAGCAGCTTGGGGGACGGGGGTAACTATGGCTACACCTTC.

The chain combines TRBV11-2 with TRBJ2-1, with 7 nucleotides matching TRBD2. CDR3 length: 15 amino acids. With V trimmed by 5 bases and J by 2 bases, 6 bases remained unmatched. Germline lookup yields CDR1 SGHAT and CDR2 FQNNGV. CDR3: CASSDIRGAYNEQFF. DNA for the CDR3: TGTGCCAGCAGCGACATTCGGGGGGCCTACAATGAGCAGTTCTTC.

This chain uses TRBV27 with TRBJ1-2; D remains unclear. CDR3 size: 15 residues. Germline V lookup: CDR1 MNHEY, CDR2 SMNVEV (reference sequence). V gave up 5 bases and J gave up 7 bases, with 20 bases separating them. The DNA of the CDR3 is TGTGCCAGCAGTCCCCGGGGTGGTTCGCGGGGTGGCTACACCTTC. This gives the protein CASSPRGGSRGGYTF.

The chain is built from TRBV7-6 and TRBJ2-2, with 7 bases identical to TRBD1. V was clipped by 5 bases and J by 2 bases; unmatched bases: 8. This CDR3 has 16 residues. The germline V gene has CDR1 SGHVS and CDR2 FNYEAQ. DNA of the CDR3: TGTGCCAGCAGCCCCTCCCGACAGGGAAACACCGGGGAGCTGTTTTTT. Its translation is CASSPSRQGNTGELFF.

The chain joins TRBV14 to TRBJ1-3; TRBD1 matches at 8 bases. V lost 2 bases, J lost 0 bases, and 12 bases stayed unmatched. This CDR3 has 19 residues. The germline gives CDR1 SGHDN, CDR2 FVKESK. The CDR3 reads CASSQLRGRSRFSGNTIYF. The CDR3 nucleotides are TGTGCCAGCAGCCAACTCAGGGGGCGGTCCAGATTCTCTGGAAACACCATATATTTT.

This chain uses TRBV15 with TRBJ2-5; TRBD2 agrees at 10 bases. Germline CDR1 is LNHNV and CDR2 is YYDKDF (reference sequence). CDR3 length: 15 residues. V lost 3 bases to trimming and J lost 4 bases; unmatched junction nucleotides: 5. In nucleotides, the CDR3 is TGTGCCACCAGCAGGGCTAGCGGGAGTGGAGAGACCCAGTACTTC. It is translated as CATSRASGSGETQYF.